This is a list of T cell receptor beta chains from one sample in a study of OX40 agonist ivuxolimab in advanced cancers. The assay was immunoSEQ multiplex PCR, and TCRdb's table has in-frame clones only and misses some. The data show about 64,000 clones, around 80% seen once. The input for sequencing was CD4+ or CD8+ T cells sorted from blood, taken in a trial of the OX40 agonist ivuxolimab. Every receptor here comes from an adult with an advanced solid tumor such as melanoma, head and neck, liver or kidney cancer. Both conserved end residues are part of each CDR3. Each record gives: D gene, J gene, clone size, V gene, CDR3 protein, CDR3 DNA. The D gene is left open where the match is weak. Some rows mark clone size as missing; the rest say once, few, many or name a class of expanded clone.

NA TRBJ1-2 NA TRBV28 CASRREADFYGYTF TGTGCCAGCAGACGGGAGGCGGACTTCTATGGCTACACCTTC
TRBD1 TRBJ2-7 once TRBV5-4 CASSLAGDRGREQYF TGTGCCAGCAGCTTGGCTGGGGACAGGGGGCGGGAGCAGTACTTC
NA TRBJ2-5 NA TRBV29-1 CSAQDRTTVLETQYF TGCAGCGCGCAGGATAGAACCACGGTGCTAGAGACCCAGTACTTC
NA TRBJ2-3 NA TRBV6-5 CASSPGSTGADTQYF TGTGCCAGCAGCCCGGGGTCCACGGGGGCAGATACGCAGTATTTT
TRBD1 TRBJ2-7 NA TRBV9 CASSPAGQGINEQYF TGTGCCAGCAGCCCTGCGGGACAGGGGATTAACGAGCAGTACTTC
NA TRBJ1-6 NA TRBV5-4 CASSSNTGRAYNSPLHF TGTGCCAGCAGCTCCAATACAGGGCGCGCCTATAATTCACCCCTCCACTTT
TRBD2 TRBJ2-7 NA TRBV27 CASSLHTTSGYEQYF TGTGCCAGCAGCCTTCACACGACTAGCGGCTACGAGCAGTACTTC
NA TRBJ2-4 NA TRBV28 CASSLWQRAKNIQYF TGTGCCAGCAGTTTATGGCAGAGAGCCAAAAACATTCAGTACTTC
NA TRBJ2-5 NA TRBV5-4 CASSQGSAEETQYF TGTGCCAGCAGCCAAGGATCAGCGGAAGAGACCCAGTACTTC
NA TRBJ1-4 NA TRBV19 CASSIQGTNEKLFF TGTGCCAGTAGTATTCAGGGGACTAATGAAAAACTGTTTTTT
NA TRBJ2-2 NA TRBV12-2 CASRLHSGELFF TGTGCAAGTCGCTTACACTCCGGGGAGCTGTTTTTT
NA TRBJ2-3 NA TRBV27 CASSLSPWRSTDTQYF TGTGCCAGCAGTTTGTCACCCTGGCGGAGCACAGATACGCAGTATTTT
NA TRBJ2-7 NA TRBV9 CASRRCGNEQYF TGTGCCAGCCGCCGGTGTGGTAACGAGCAGTACTTC
TRBD1 TRBJ2-5 NA TRBV2 CASSPDRDRRETQYF TGTGCCAGCAGCCCGGACCGGGACAGGCGAGAGACCCAGTACTTC
NA TRBJ2-7 NA TRBV1 CTSSQDPRPEQYF TGCACCAGCAGCCAAGATCCACGACCCGAGCAGTACTTC
TRBD2 TRBJ2-7 NA TRBV11-2 CASSQGSGRAYEQYF TGTGCCAGCAGCCAGGGCTCCGGGAGGGCCTACGAGCAGTACTTC
NA TRBJ2-5 NA TRBV14 CASNPRRVFLETQYF TGTGCCAGCAACCCCCGCCGGGTCTTCCTGGAGACCCAGTACTTC
NA TRBJ2-3 NA TRBV20-1 CSASLDTQYF TGCAGTGCTAGTTTGGACACGCAGTATTTT
NA TRBJ1-6 NA TRBV6-5 CASNGPAYNSPLHF TGTGCCAGCAATGGCCCGGCCTATAATTCACCCCTCCACTTT
TRBD1 TRBJ1-1 NA TRBV18 CASSAGTVNTEAFF TGTGCCAGCTCAGCCGGGACAGTGAACACTGAAGCTTTCTTT
NA TRBJ2-5 NA TRBV19 CASSGTGQTQYF TGTGCCAGTAGTGGTACAGGCCAGACCCAGTACTTC
NA TRBJ1-1 NA TRBV2 CASSERVRDTEAFF TGTGCCAGCAGTGAAAGGGTAAGGGACACTGAAGCTTTCTTT
TRBD1 TRBJ2-7 NA TRBV11-2 CASSGGTGFSYEQYF TGTGCCAGCAGCGGCGGGACAGGGTTTTCCTACGAGCAGTACTTC
NA TRBJ2-2 NA TRBV5-6 CASSRGTSTGELFF TGTGCCAGCAGCCGGGGGACCTCCACCGGGGAGCTGTTTTTT
TRBD1 TRBJ2-5 NA TRBV6-6 CASNPGQGLKTQYF TGTGCCAGCAACCCAGGACAGGGGTTGAAGACCCAGTACTTC
TRBD1 TRBJ2-1 NA TRBV5-1 CASNFMRHVRDRGNNEQFF TGCGCCAGCAATTTCATGCGGCACGTTAGGGACAGGGGGAACAATGAGCAGTTCTTC
NA TRBJ1-1 NA TRBV7-2 CASSFLIGEAFF TGTGCCAGCAGCTTCTTAATAGGCGAAGCTTTCTTT
TRBD2 TRBJ2-1 NA TRBV7-9 CASSLAGLAGHNEQFF TGTGCCAGCAGCTTAGCGGGACTAGCGGGACACAATGAGCAGTTCTTC
NA TRBJ2-4 few TRBV6-1 CASSGGDTRPAKNIQYF TGTGCCAGCAGTGGGGGGGACACTAGGCCAGCCAAAAACATTCAGTACTTC
TRBD2 TRBJ2-6 NA TRBV19 CASSIGTSVPFGGANVLTF TGTGCCAGTAGTATAGGGACTAGCGTCCCCTTCGGGGGGGCCAACGTCCTGACTTTC
TRBD1 TRBJ2-7 NA TRBV28 CASTVRDRGSEQYF TGTGCCAGCACCGTTCGGGACAGGGGCTCCGAGCAGTACTTC
NA TRBJ1-5 once TRBV5-1 CASSVSLGQPQHF TGCGCCAGCAGCGTGTCGCTCGGTCAGCCCCAGCATTTT
TRBD1 TRBJ2-1 NA TRBV6-1 CASRLTGNYNEQFF TGTGCCAGCAGACTGACAGGGAACTACAATGAGCAGTTCTTC
NA TRBJ2-1 NA TRBV11-2 CASTAYYNEQFF TGTGCCAGCACCGCGTACTACAATGAGCAGTTCTTC
NA TRBJ2-4 NA TRBV2 CASSERNYQKNIQYF TGTGCCAGCAGTGAGCGGAACTACCAGAAAAACATTCAGTACTTC
NA TRBJ2-3 NA TRBV27 CASSRFGGSTDTQYF TGTGCCAGCAGCCGCTTTGGTGGGAGCACAGATACGCAGTATTTT
TRBD1 TRBJ1-5 NA TRBV10-3 CAISESRGGGTNQPQHF TGTGCCATCAGTGAGTCGCGGGGAGGGGGCACCAATCAGCCCCAGCATTTT
NA TRBJ2-1 NA TRBV6-5 CASSYQGEQFF TGTGCCAGCAGTTATCAGGGTGAGCAGTTCTTC
NA TRBJ2-5 few TRBV30 CACSASAVLETQYF TGTGCCTGTTCCGCGTCGGCGGTTCTAGAGACCCAGTACTTC
TRBD2 TRBJ2-2 NA TRBV9 CASSVLTSGGNTGELFF TGTGCCAGCAGCGTCCTTACTAGCGGGGGGAACACCGGGGAGCTGTTTTTT